This T cell receptor beta chain was found in a study of cytomegalovirus exposure and HLA in healthy donors (dated by TCRdb to about 2017). For the study in its entirety: An earlier analysis of under 600 of the donors reported approximately 300 Gb of sequence data and around 110 million unique TCR beta sequences from about 179 million T cells. Rather than using new phenotypic data, the later analysis identified candidate immune exposures from TCR beta sequences and from how often those sequences occurred across donors. The study aimed to test whether signatures of past pathogen exposure could be identified by cataloging public T cell receptors. All discovery cohort repertoires had been generated on a single sequencing platform. Donor age, sex, ethnicity and CMV serostatus were compiled alongside the repertoire data. In addition to the first cohort of around 670 subjects, a separate validation cohort of under 150 different subjects was used. To study patterns of TCR occurrence, a later analysis re-analyzed previously published TCR beta repertoires from 700 or so donors and added high-resolution HLA genotyping. HLA typing covered class I and class II loci at four-digit resolution. Approximately 300 gigabases of sequencing data and around 87 million unique TCR sequences were included in an early release covering over 600 HLA-typed donors. Typing coverage varied by locus: about 629-640 donors for A, B, C, DRB1 and DQB1; roughly 500 for DQA1; approximately 570 for DPA1; approximately 470 for DPB1. To predict cytomegalovirus infection status, the study brought together high-throughput TCR immunosequencing, statistical association of individual TCRs with disease status, and machine learning. To decide whether each TCR beta V gene segment behaved as functional or pseudogenic, an earlier analysis of 587 of the donors relied on high-throughput TCR beta sequencing. A later genetic analysis used genome-wide SNP genotypes for about 55% of the 666 donors, treating that subset as a discovery cohort. Across some 400 genotyped donors of the cohort, an average of about 220,000 unique TCR beta nucleotide sequences per donor were sequenced, and roughly 20% of those sequences were non-productive. The genetic ancestry cluster associated with self-reported Caucasian donors included about 84% of the roughly 400 genotyped donors. Using immunosequencing, the study profiled T cell repertoires from fewer than 700 subjects and related those repertoires to cytomegalovirus serostatus. A handful of DR-DQ haplotypes were treated as single units for association and clustering because of strong linkage in the cohort.

Summary of the overall study and its limitations: A group of highly shared sequence variants was considered likely to be a technical artifact of the sequencing pipeline. A further reported finding was that TCR beta sequences accurately predicted the HLA-A and HLA-B alleles for most subjects in the first cohort. Because counts were too low, about 18 rarely observed V segments, including chromosome 9 orphons, were excluded from the earlier analysis of 587 of the donors. Sequencing depth was assumed to be roughly uniform across donors in the presence/absence analyses, though that assumption may not hold. Some IMGT-functional V segments, including TRBV6-2 and TRBV6-3, could not be distinguished by the 87-base-pair reads and were therefore excluded. Strong co-occurrence of HLA alleles, especially DR and DQ, made assigning TCR associations to individual alleles difficult. In a later analysis, TCR association rates were found to vary across HLA loci, with the most associated TCRs seen for DRB1 alleles and the fewest for HLA-C alleles. Linkage disequilibrium might explain the correlated functional status among segregating V segments, but an unknown experimental factor could not be excluded. Three of the identified cytomegalovirus-associated TCR beta chains were confirmed in vitro to be specific for cytomegalovirus antigens. In the study, around 150 TCR beta chains were listed as associated with cytomegalovirus. Several of the top co-occurrence clusters appeared to be linked to parvovirus B19, influenza, CMV and Epstein-Barr virus, according to a later analysis. CMV serostatus was the only immune exposure information available for the cohort. An association between a missense DCLRE1C variant and V-gene and J-gene trimming of TCR beta chains was found in a later genetic analysis and replicated in an independent cohort. Most TCR sequences were observed very rarely across donors, whereas some public TCRs were present in many individuals. The classifier was reported to diagnose cytomegalovirus status with high specificity and sensitivity in both the original cohort and the validation cohort. The cohort was sequenced for TCR beta chains only, and without alpha or paired-chain data the features that could be detected were limited. An earlier analysis of approximately 530 of the donors showed that most TCR beta V segments appeared in productive rearrangements either about 87% or about 30% of the time, which broadly matched IMGT annotations. HLA typing was unavailable for some donors at each locus, so association tests used only the typed subset. In a later analysis, most CMV-associated TCR beta chains were found to appear HLA-restricted, with HLA associations seemingly driven largely by CMV exposure. According to a later genetic analysis, donors in an Asian-associated ancestry cluster had fewer N-insertions in productive TCRs than the approximately 700-donor mean. The authors suggested that the approach could potentially be extended to other disease states and immunological phenotypes. In a later analysis, HLA-associated TCR beta chains were found to be more clonally expanded and to have lower generation probabilities than equally common non-associated chains. Specific HLA alleles were associated with 15,000 to 20,000 TCR beta sequences at a false discovery rate of 0.05 in a later analysis.

CDR1 and CDR2, per the germline V gene, are SNHLY and FYNNEI. For this chain, trimming is 3 bases at the V end and 3 bases at the J end, and the number of junction bases without a gene match is 11. There are 18 amino acids in the CDR3, from cysteine to phenylalanine inclusive. CDR3 DNA only is kept here, 54 bases in frame from base 1. Receptor amplification or capture employed the immunoSEQ multiplex PCR assay. The multiplex PCR relied on a mix of 60 forward primers for TCR Vbeta segments and 13 reverse primers for TCR Jbeta segments. The CDR3 region of rearranged TCR beta genes was amplified from genomic DNA with a multiplex PCR assay. The amplified TCR beta libraries were sequenced on the Illumina HiSeq System as 87-base-pair reads. The paper's data handling went like this. A later analysis tallied roughly 78 million unique TCR beta chains across the 610 or so repertoires, and some 10 million of those chains were shared by two or more donors. Raw reads were error-corrected and collapsed into unique sequences with a nearest-neighbor algorithm that merged closely related sequences to remove PCR and sequencing errors. To assign V, D and J gene segments, CDR3 sequences were aligned to IMGT reference sequences. For a sequence to be retained, a match of at least six nucleotides was required to both a V gene segment and a J gene segment. A rearrangement counted as productive if the CDR3 had no stop codons and remained in frame with V and J, and every other rearrangement counted as non-productive. CDR3 was defined according to IMGT convention as the region running from the second conserved V-encoded cysteine to the conserved J-encoded phenylalanine. Sequences without an unambiguous match to a single V gene segment were excluded from the earlier analysis of about 600 of the donors. An earlier analysis of around 600 of the donors classified V segments as functional when productive rearrangements were above 56.7% and as segregating when the standard deviation between donors was above 5%. A statistical classification framework was built for diagnosing cytomegalovirus status from the catalog of TCR beta chain sequences. In a later analysis, V and J genes were assigned by comparing TCR nucleotide sequences against IMGT/GENE-DB human TR gene sequences. The TCRdist pipeline was used in a later analysis to assign CDR3 sequences and most-parsimonious VDJ recombination scenarios. In a later analysis, each TCR beta chain was defined by its CDR3 amino acid sequence together with its V-gene family, and reads lacking a unique V-gene family were excluded. In a later analysis, 550 to 650 highly shared, low-generation-probability nucleotide sequences were removed to address suspected cross-contamination and a sequencing artifact. In a later analysis, a clonal expansion index for each public chain was calculated from normalized within-repertoire ranks of inferred template counts. In a later analysis, generation probabilities were computed using a VDJ recombination model fitted to out-of-frame rearrangements, and the results were checked against IGoR. Hypergeometric tests were used in a later analysis to score TCR-TCR, TCR-HLA and TCR-CMV co-occurrence, with a repertoire-size bias correction applied to the TCR pairs. A later analysis estimated false discovery rates by permuting HLA or CMV assignments 20 times. In a later analysis, co-occurring TCRs were grouped using DBSCAN, with TCRdist sequence similarity added in when clustering inside HLA-allele-positive subsets. For co-occurrence clustering, repertoires with fewer than 30,000 or more than 120,000 public chains were excluded, along with roughly five repertoires with anomalous nucleotide sharing. The source is immuneACCESS, and TCRdb retained only in-frame sequences with V and J called. Part of the clones is not carried over; for the studies checked, unresolved V genes explain less than half of this, and the remainder is unexplained. V, J and clone size are taken as reported in that table, and D and trimming were inferred from the DNA itself. In all, the sample holds approximately 110,000 clones, and over 75% of those were seen once. The leading ten clones occupy around 3.5% of the sample.

As for this clone: It has no known antigen specificity. No much larger clone exists at a distance of one base, and base qualities are not known.

The cohort consisted of approximately 690 healthy bone marrow donors. Cohort members were all nominally healthy when sampled, although unrecorded immune exposures were likely present. Of the 700 or so cohort members, some 270 had positive CMV serostatus and approximately 400 had negative CMV serostatus, and CMV serostatus was not recorded for the donor. A peripheral blood sample was provided by each donor, and peripheral blood mononuclear cells were used for TCR beta sequencing. The Qiagen DNeasy Blood Extraction Kit was used to extract genomic DNA from the blood cell samples. The receptor was derived from a human donor in good health. The rearrangement joined TRBV2 to TRBJ2-2, with 9 bases aligning to TRBD1. Sequenced material: PBMCs. The encoded CDR3 is CASSEPHVGQGYTGELFF. The nucleotides are TGTGCCAGCAGTGAGCCCCACGTGGGACAGGGTTACACCGGGGAGCTGTTTTTT.